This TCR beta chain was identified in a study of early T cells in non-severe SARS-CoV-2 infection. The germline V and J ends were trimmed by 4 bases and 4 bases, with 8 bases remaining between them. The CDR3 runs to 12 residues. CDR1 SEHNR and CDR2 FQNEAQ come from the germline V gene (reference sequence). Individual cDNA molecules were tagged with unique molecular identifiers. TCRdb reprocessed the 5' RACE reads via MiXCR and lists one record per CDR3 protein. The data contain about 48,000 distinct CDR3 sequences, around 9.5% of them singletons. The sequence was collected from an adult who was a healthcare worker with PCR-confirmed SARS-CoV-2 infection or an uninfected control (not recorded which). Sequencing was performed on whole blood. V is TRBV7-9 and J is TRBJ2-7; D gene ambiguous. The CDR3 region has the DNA TGTGCCAGCAGCTCGGACCTATACGAGCAGTACTTC. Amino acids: CASSSDLYEQYF.